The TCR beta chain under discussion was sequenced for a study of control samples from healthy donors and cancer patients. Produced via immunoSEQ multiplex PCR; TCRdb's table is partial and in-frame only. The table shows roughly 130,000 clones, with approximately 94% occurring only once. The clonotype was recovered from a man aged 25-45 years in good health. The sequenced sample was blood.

CDR3 amino acids: CASRGFRGKQETQYF. The CDR3 bases are TGTGCCAGCAGGGGTTTCAGAGGGAAGCAAGAGACCCAGTACTTC. The J gene is TRBJ2-5, the V gene TRBV3-1 (or the pseudogene TRBV3-2); a possible D gene is TRBD2 (5 bases). The CDR3 has 15 amino acids. Trimming took off 6 bases at V and 2 bases at J, with 16 bases between the two ends. CDR1 and CDR2 (germline): LGHDT, YNNKEL (reference sequence).